Below are 3 T cell receptor beta chains sequenced from a single sample in a study of Ad26.COV2.S vaccination and SARS-CoV-2 variants. The sample's treatment: over 15 received Ad26.COV2.S at low or high dose, single or two shots; 5 received placebo; per-sample allocation not given. Samples came from day 63 after the first vaccine or placebo injection. TCRdb's copy holds only in-frame clones and misses some; the assay was immunoSEQ multiplex PCR. The data hold more than 300,000 clones, with approximately 86% observed a single time. The source was peripheral blood, collected in a trial of Ad26.COV2.S vaccine versus placebo. These receptors came from a person between 18 and 60 years old who received the Ad26.COV2.S COVID-19 vaccine or a placebo.

The chain recombines TRBV5-1 with TRBJ2-5, with D possibly matching TRBD1 (6 bases). This CDR3 is built from 14 residues. Germline CDR1 reads SGHRS; CDR2 reads YFSETQ. V gave up 4 bases and J gave up 2 bases, with 12 bases separating them. The CDR3 DNA sequence: TGCGCCAGCAGCCTCGGACAGCAACAAGAGACCCAGTACTTC. This encodes CASSLGQQQETQYF.

The rearrangement joins TRBV4-2 to TRBJ2-1, with 12 bases lining up with TRBD2. This CDR3 spans 17 amino acids. Unmatched junction bases numbered 12, after V lost 3 bases and J lost 9 bases. Germline-derived CDR1 and CDR2 are LGHNA and YNFKEQ. CDR3 loop: CASSQAGLAGLLGEQFF. The CDR3 nucleotides are TGTGCCAGCAGCCAGGCAGGACTAGCGGGGCTCTTGGGTGAGCAGTTCTTC.

V is TRBV7-9 and J is TRBJ1-1; TRBD1 might be the D (5 bases). The ends were cut back, 1 base at V and 4 bases at J, with 10 bases in the middle. The germline gives CDR1 SEHNR, CDR2 FQNEAQ (reference sequence). The CDR3 loop spans 14 amino acids. Written as DNA, the CDR3 is TGTGCCAGCAGCTTAGTTAAGGGGCCCACTGAAGCTTTCTTT. Protein sequence: CASSLVKGPTEAFF.